The 18 T cell receptor beta chains in this list originate from one sample, sequenced in a study of blood T cell repertoires in COVID-19. Data came from immunoSEQ multiplex PCR; TCRdb stores just in-frame clones and leaves some out. This sample has 150,000 to 200,000 clones, with around nine tenths found just once. The sample consisted of peripheral blood. These TCRs come from a man over 45 with acute or convalescent COVID-19.

In its sample, this clone was seen once. The chain uses TRBV7-9 and TRBJ1-4; 7 positions agree with TRBD1. The germline CDR1 and CDR2 sequences are SEHNR and FQNEAQ (reference sequence). CDR3 size: 15 residues. Losses at the gene ends were 5 bases for V and 8 bases for J; bases not matched to a gene: 11. As DNA, the CDR3 is TGTGCCAGCAGCCATCGGGACAGAGGAACGGAAAAACTGTTTTTT. Translation gives CASSHRDRGTEKLFF. Full variable domain (outside the CDR3, taken from reference TRBV7-9 and TRBJ1-4): DTGVSQNPRHKITKRGQNVTFRCDPISEHNRLYWYRQTLGQGPEFLTYFQNEAQLEKSRLLSDRFSAERPKGSFSTLEIQRTEQGDSAMYLCASSHRDRGTEKLFFGSGTQLSVL.

This chain connects TRBV10-2 to TRBJ1-1; D is undetermined. The CDR3 length is 13 residues. The V end was cut by 3 bases, the J end by 3 bases, with 8 bases between. Germline V lookup: CDR1 WSHSY, CDR2 SAAADI. CDR3 in DNA: TGCGCCAGCAGTGAATACAGCTACACTGAAGCTTTCTTT. Protein sequence: CASSEYSYTEAFF.

This clone was counted a few times. This rearrangement joins TRBV7-8 to TRBJ1-5, with a weak D call TRBD1 (6 bases). The germline gives CDR1 SGHVS, CDR2 FQNEAQ. Trimming pared 8 bases from V and 6 bases from J, leaving 23 bases between. This CDR3 comprises 16 residues. The CDR3 DNA is TGTGCCAGCTCCCAAGGCCAGGGGTATGTCGGTCAGCCCCAGCATTTT. It encodes CASSQGQGYVGQPQHF. Full variable domain (rest looked up from reference TRBV7-8 and TRBJ1-5): GAGVSQSPRYKVAKRGQDVALRCDPISGHVSLFWYQQALGQGPEFLTYFQNEAQLDKSGLPSDRFFAERPEGSVSTLKIQRTQQEDSAVYLCASSQGQGYVGQPQHFGDGTRLSIL.

This clone was counted a single time. The chain recombines TRBV28 with TRBJ2-1; D possibly corresponds to TRBD2 (5 bases). Trimming cost V 5 bases and J 8 bases, with 16 bases left between them. Germline V gene lookup returns CDR1 MDHEN and CDR2 SYDVKM. The CDR3 length is 14 residues. CDR3: CASSPRGVDYEQFF. The DNA for the CDR3 is TGTGCCAGCAGTCCCCGGGGAGTCGACTATGAGCAGTTCTTC. Looking up the rest from reference TRBV28 and TRBJ2-1 gives the full variable domain: DVKVTQSSRYLVKRTGEKVFLECVQDMDHENMFWYRQDPGLGLRLIYFSYDVKMKEKGDIPEGYSVSREKKERFSLILESASTNQTSMYLCASSPRGVDYEQFFGPGTRLTVL.

The rearrangement uses TRBV28 and TRBJ1-2; the D is unclear. V lost 0 bases, J lost 6 bases, and 5 bases lay in between. There are 12 residues in the CDR3. CDR1 and CDR2 from the germline V gene are MDHEN and SYDVKM. The DNA of the CDR3 is TGTGCCAGCAGTTTATGGTCTAATGGCTACACCTTC. This encodes CASSLWSNGYTF.

The DNA for the CDR3 is TGTGCCAGCAGTTTAGGAATCAGGGGTAGCTCCTATAATTCACCCCTCCACTTT. Protein product: CASSLGIRGSSYNSPLHF. The gene calls are TRBV27 and TRBJ1-6; possible D gene TRBD1, 6 bases. V lost 2 bases to trimming and J lost 0 bases, with 14 bases between them. This CDR3 is built from 18 residues. Germline CDR1 and CDR2: MNHEY and SMNVEV (reference sequence).

The V gene is TRBV24-1, the J gene TRBJ2-3, with a possible D match to TRBD1 (6 bases). Germline CDR1 is KGHDR and CDR2 is SFDVKD. Trimming pared 1 base from V and 4 bases from J, leaving 8 bases between. The CDR3 loop spans 14 amino acids. CDR3 nucleotides: TGTGCCACCAGTGATTTAAAGGGGGCAGATACGCAGTATTTT. It yields the protein CATSDLKGADTQYF.

The rearrangement uses TRBV7-6 and TRBJ2-1, with TRBD2 identical over 14 bases. V lost 4 bases to trimming and J lost 4 bases; unmatched junction nucleotides: 3. This CDR3 comprises 16 residues. Germline loops: CDR1 SGHVS, CDR2 FNYEAQ. This CDR3 is CASSSTSGGAYNEQFF. For the CDR3, the DNA is TGTGCCAGCAGCTCGACTAGCGGGGGGGCGTACAATGAGCAGTTCTTC.

DNA for the CDR3: TGTGCCAGCAAGCAGGGGGCGCGGGTGAACACTGAAGCTTTCTTT. It specifies CASKQGARVNTEAFF. The chain links TRBV7-2 to TRBJ1-1; TRBD1 matches at 8 bases. CDR1 is SGHTA, CDR2 FQGNSA, per germline. With 7 bases clipped from V and 0 bases from J, the junction kept 7 bases outside the gene matches. The CDR3 covers 15 residues.

The CDR3 spells CASSLSSGRGDEQFF. The CDR3 nucleotides read TGTGCCAGCAGCTTAAGTAGCGGGAGAGGTGATGAGCAGTTCTTC. The chain has TRBV7-3 and TRBJ2-1; 9 nucleotides match TRBD2. Losses at the gene ends were 1 base for V and 8 bases for J; bases not matched to a gene: 6. Germline CDR1 SGHTA, CDR2 FQGTGA. The CDR3 is made up of 15 amino acids.

The V gene is TRBV28, the J gene TRBJ1-1; 9 positions match TRBD1. This CDR3 spans 13 amino acids. Germline CDR1 reads MDHEN; CDR2 reads SYDVKM. Trimming took 3 bases from V and 4 from J; bases not matched to a gene: 0. The CDR3 loop is CASSLTGGTEAFF. Here the CDR3 DNA reads TGTGCCAGCAGTTTGACAGGGGGCACTGAAGCTTTCTTT.

The J gene is TRBJ2-2, the V gene TRBV6-4; the match to TRBD2 covers 10 bases. V was pared by 6 bases and J by 7 bases, with 14 bases of the junction left unmatched. This CDR3 is built from 17 residues. Germline V CDR1 and CDR2: MRHNA, SNTAGT. CDR3 DNA sequence: TGTGCCAGCAGGGCCCCTAGCGGGAGTCACCTAGTCGGGGAGCTGTTTTTT. Translation gives CASRAPSGSHLVGELFF.

The chain carries TRBV4-1 and TRBJ2-1; 8 nucleotides agree with TRBD2. Germline V lookup: CDR1 MGHRA, CDR2 YSYEKL. Germline trimming cut 1 base from V and 7 bases from J; bases unmatched to any gene: 6. CDR3 length: 15 residues. The CDR3: CASSQGGGRKNEQFF. The CDR3 nucleotides are TGCGCCAGCAGCCAAGGGGGCGGGAGGAAGAATGAGCAGTTCTTC.

The chain employs TRBV20-1 and TRBJ1-2; no firm D call. This CDR3 has 12 amino acids. V was shortened by 3 bases and J by 4 bases, with 9 bases between the two germline ends. Germline V gives CDR1 DFQATT, CDR2 SNEGSKA (reference sequence). The CDR3 sequence is CSASARLYGYTF. The CDR3 DNA reads as TGCAGTGCTAGTGCGCGTCTCTATGGCTACACCTTC.

CDR3 residues: CASSYVGTSGSDTQYF. As DNA, the CDR3 is TGTGCCAGCAGCTATGTCGGGACTAGCGGGTCAGATACGCAGTATTTT. The genes are TRBV7-2 and TRBJ2-3; 12 nucleotides match TRBD2. J gave up 4 bases and V 4 bases, and 6 bases lay outside the gene matches. The CDR3 sequence is 16 residues long. CDR1 SGHTA and CDR2 FQGNSA come from the germline V gene.

J is TRBJ1-2 and V is TRBV10-1, with 9 bases aligning to TRBD1. The CDR3 is made up of 15 amino acids. CDR1 WNHNN and CDR2 SYGVQD come from the germline V gene (reference sequence). Trimming cost V 10 bases and J 8 bases; bases outside gene matches: 17. CDR3 in DNA: TGCGCCACCGTCCCGGGACAGGGAGAAGCGTTCGGCTACACCTTC. It yields the protein CATVPGQGEAFGYTF.

This sequence joins TRBV7-9 and TRBJ1-4; 7 nucleotides align to TRBD1. Trimming cost V 5 bases and J 5 bases; bases outside gene matches: 8. There are 15 residues in the CDR3. In germline, CDR1 is SEHNR, CDR2 FQNEAQ (reference sequence). The CDR3 region is CASSLGGTANEKLFF. For the CDR3, the DNA is TGTGCCAGCAGCCTAGGTGGGACAGCGAATGAAAAACTGTTTTTT.

This clone was picked up a small number of times. The V call is TRBV6-5, the J call TRBJ1-5; TRBD1 matches 7 bases. The CDR3 spans 13 residues. The germline gives CDR1 MNHEY, CDR2 SVGAGI. Trimming removed 6 bases from V and 5 bases from J; junction bases left unmatched: 4. The DNA for the CDR3 is TGTGCCAGCAGAACAGGGGCCTATCAGCCCCAGCATTTT. It specifies CASRTGAYQPQHF.